Sequencing of this T cell receptor beta chain was carried out in a study of cytomegalovirus exposure and HLA in healthy donors. The overall study: Assignment to the Caucasian-associated ancestry cluster applied to about 80% of the roughly 400 genotyped donors.

This CDR3 comprises 13 residues. Between the trimmed V and J ends, which lost 2 bases and 2 bases, there was a span of 6 bases. Per germline, CDR1 SNHLY and CDR2 FYNNEI. Nominal health characterized the donors when sampled, though unrecorded immune exposures were likely. On this clone itself: Its cognate antigen is unknown.

Regarding the study as a whole: Donors belonging to an Asian-associated ancestry cluster reportedly showed fewer N-insertions in productive TCRs than the approximately 690-donor mean, according to what a later analysis found. Because they were indistinguishable, some V segments, including TRBV6-2 and TRBV6-3, were excluded.

The PCR made use of 60 Vbeta and 13 Jbeta primers. Clones were sequenced by immunoSEQ multiplex PCR, and TCRdb holds only the in-frame ones, with some missing. The data show around 150,000 clones, about 79% seen once. The source of this sequence is a man aged 35-49 years in good health and CMV-seropositive. The rearrangement uses TRBV2 and TRBJ1-2; D is possibly TRBD1 (5 bases). The sequencing sample was made of PBMCs. The CDR3 DNA follows: TGTGCCAGCAGTGAACAGGGAAACTATGGCTACACCTTC. It is translated as CASSEQGNYGYTF.